This T cell receptor (beta chain) was sequenced for a study of T cells in narcolepsy. Study-level findings and limits: Same-patient CSF and blood CD4+ T cell clonotypes included HCRT-specific and TRIB2-specific autoreactive ones. Healthy controls reportedly lacked the autoreactive clonotypes serially found in patients' blood.

The CDR3 runs 14 residues. CDR1 is MNHNS, CDR2 SASEGT, per germline. V lost 8 bases and J 0 bases, leaving 14 bases between the germline ends. Remarks on this clone: Its target is unknown.

The data were produced by immunoSEQ multiplex PCR, yet TCRdb's version contains in-frame clones alone and is incomplete. The top ten hold approximately 2.2% of the sample, which has around 30,000 clones, 81% seen once. The rearrangement uses TRBV6-1 and TRBJ2-7; the D gene is possibly TRBD2 (5 bases). Sequences were obtained from memory (CD45RA-) CD4+ T cells from blood. This TCR was recovered from a human donor in good health. DNA of the CDR3: TGTGCCAGCTCGTTGACTACTGCCTCCTACGAGCAGTACTTC. Translating it yields CASSLTTASYEQYF.